One sample yielded the 5 T cell receptor beta chains listed below, sequenced in a study of regulatory T cells in long-lasting Graves disease. Arm-PCR with iRepertoire HTBI primers amplified the CDR3 regions for these TCR beta libraries. TCRdb redid the calling of the multiplex PCR reads with MiXCR, one entry per CDR3 protein. Found here are hundreds of thousands of distinct CDR3 sequences, roughly a fifth of them singletons; the top ten hold just under 30%. Sample time point: persistent/refractory GD, antithyroid drugs over 5 years with positive TRAb. RNA from PBMCs was the source of the TCR library. Source: peripheral blood mononuclear cells (PBMCs), taken when the disease was refractory, from a patient treated with antithyroid drugs. These receptors all come from a female donor with Graves disease.

In its sample, this clonotype was seen many times. In DNA form, the CDR3 reads TGCAGTGCTGACCGTGGGGGGCTCTACGAGCAGTACTTC. As protein: CSADRGGLYEQYF. The chain combines TRBV20-1 with TRBJ2-7; D may match TRBD1 or TRBD2 (6 bases each). The germline gives CDR1 DFQATT, CDR2 SNEGSKA (reference sequence). This CDR3 comprises 13 residues. The V and J ends lost 5 bases and 3 bases respectively, with 14 bases between them.

The rearrangement links TRBV5-1 to TRBJ2-5; D unresolved. V was shortened by 0 bases and J by 4 bases, with 16 bases between the two germline ends. Germline V gene data show CDR1 as SGHRS and CDR2 as YFSETQ. The CDR3 loop spans 16 amino acids. In DNA form, the CDR3 reads TGCGCCAGCAGCTTGGCCTCCGGCATCAAGGGAGAGACCCAGTACTTC. Translated: CASSLASGIKGETQYF.

There are many counts of this clonotype. The chain combines TRBV10-3 with TRBJ2-7; either TRBD1 or TRBD2 may fit D (5 bases each). The CDR3 spans 13 residues. The V gene lost 4 bases and the J gene lost 4 bases, with 11 bases spanning the gap. Germline V lookup: CDR1 ENHRY, CDR2 SYGVKD. CDR3 loop: CAISGTGGYEQYF. Written as DNA, the CDR3 is TGTGCCATCAGTGGAACAGGAGGTTACGAGCAGTACTTC.

V is TRBV7-2 and J is TRBJ2-7; 10 positions match TRBD2. Germline-derived CDR1 and CDR2 are SGHTA and FQGNSA. The length of the CDR3 is 14 residues. With 8 bases clipped from V and 7 bases from J, the junction kept 11 bases outside the gene matches. For the CDR3, the DNA is TGTGCCAGCGGACAGACTAGCGGGTTCGGGGAGCAGTACTTC. Translating gives CASGQTSGFGEQYF.

Concerning this clonotype: This may be a read error: a much more frequent sequence differs by one nucleotide. The chain joins TRBV11-2 to TRBJ2-1; 8 positions agree with TRBD1. CDR3 size: 14 residues. CDR1 is SGHAT, CDR2 FQNNGV, per germline. The CDR3 region is CASSSGTGYNKQFF. The DNA for the CDR3 is TGTGCCAGCAGTTCCGGGACAGGCTACAATAAGCAGTTCTTC.